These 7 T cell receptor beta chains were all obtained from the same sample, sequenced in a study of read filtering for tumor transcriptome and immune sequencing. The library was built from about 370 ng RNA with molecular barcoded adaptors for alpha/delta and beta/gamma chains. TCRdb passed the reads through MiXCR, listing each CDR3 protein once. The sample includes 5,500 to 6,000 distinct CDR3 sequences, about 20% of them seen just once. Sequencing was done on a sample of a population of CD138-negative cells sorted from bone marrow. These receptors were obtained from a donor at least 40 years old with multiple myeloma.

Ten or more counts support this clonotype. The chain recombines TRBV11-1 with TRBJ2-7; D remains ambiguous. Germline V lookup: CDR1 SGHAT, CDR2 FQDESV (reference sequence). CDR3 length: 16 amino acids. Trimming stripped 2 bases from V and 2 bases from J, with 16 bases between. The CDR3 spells CASSLSGYPVPYEQYF. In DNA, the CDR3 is TGTGCCAGCAGCTTATCGGGCTACCCAGTACCCTACGAGCAGTACTTC.

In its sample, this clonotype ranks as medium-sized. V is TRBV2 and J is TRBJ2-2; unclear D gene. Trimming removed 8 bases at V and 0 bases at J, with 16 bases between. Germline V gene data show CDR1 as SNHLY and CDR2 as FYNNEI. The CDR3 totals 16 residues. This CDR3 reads CASGPSRNTNTGELFF. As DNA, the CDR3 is TGTGCCAGCGGACCCTCCCGGAACACGAACACCGGGGAGCTGTTTTTT.

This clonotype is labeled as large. In DNA form, the CDR3 reads TGTGCCAGTACCTTTAGCCCCTACAATGAGCAGTTCTTC. Amino acids: CASTFSPYNEQFF. J is TRBJ2-1 and V is TRBV19; D not certain. This CDR3 comprises 13 residues. V dropped 7 bases and J dropped 2 bases, with 9 bases sitting between them. CDR1 LNHDA and CDR2 SQIVND come from the germline V gene (reference sequence).

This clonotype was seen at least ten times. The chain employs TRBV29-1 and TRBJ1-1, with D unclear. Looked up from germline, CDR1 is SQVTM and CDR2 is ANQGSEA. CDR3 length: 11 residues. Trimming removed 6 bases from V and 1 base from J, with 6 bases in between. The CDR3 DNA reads TGCAGCGTGGGTGAGAACACTGAAGCTTTCTTT. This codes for CSVGENTEAFF.

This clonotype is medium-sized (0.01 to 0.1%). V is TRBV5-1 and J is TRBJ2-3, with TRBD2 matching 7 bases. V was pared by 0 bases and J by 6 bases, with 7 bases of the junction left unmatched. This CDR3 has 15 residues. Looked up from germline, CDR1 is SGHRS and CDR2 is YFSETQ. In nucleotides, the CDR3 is TGCGCCAGCAGCTTGGGGACTAGGCAGATTGATACGCAGTATTTT. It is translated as CASSLGTRQIDTQYF.

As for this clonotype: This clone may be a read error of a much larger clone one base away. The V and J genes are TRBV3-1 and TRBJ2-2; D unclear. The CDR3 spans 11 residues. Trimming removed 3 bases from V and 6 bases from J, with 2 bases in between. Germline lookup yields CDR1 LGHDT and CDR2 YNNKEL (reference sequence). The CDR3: CASSHAGELFF. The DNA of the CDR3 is TGTGCCAGCAGCCACGCCGGGGAGCTGTTTTTT.

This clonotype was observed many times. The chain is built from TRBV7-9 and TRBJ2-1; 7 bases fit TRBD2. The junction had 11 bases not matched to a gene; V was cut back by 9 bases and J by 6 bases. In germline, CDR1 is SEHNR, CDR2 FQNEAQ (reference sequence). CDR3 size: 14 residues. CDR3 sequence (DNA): TGTGCCAGTAGAGCTGGAGCGGGGTCCAATGAGCAGTTCTTC. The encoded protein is CASRAGAGSNEQFF. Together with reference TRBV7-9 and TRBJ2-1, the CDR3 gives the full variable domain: DTGVSQNPRHKITKRGQNVTFRCDPISEHNRLYWYRQTLGQGPEFLTYFQNEAQLEKSRLLSDRFSAERPKGSFSTLEIQRTEQGDSAMYLCASRAGAGSNEQFFGPGTRLTVL.